Following are 17 T cell receptor beta chains from one sample sequenced in a study of blood T cells in healthy people across ages. Then a second PCR, running roughly 7 to 11 cycles, was carried out with a sample-barcoded 5' primer and a J-beta primer mix. TCRdb re-derived calls from the 5' RACE reads in MiXCR, one entry per CDR3 protein. The sample records hundreds of thousands of distinct CDR3 sequences, more than 25% being singletons. Sequenced input: blood. The receptors shown here come from a woman older than 75 in good health.

This clonotype was observed many times. This rearrangement joins TRBV6-2 or TRBV6-3 to TRBJ2-1; 9 positions agree with TRBD2. CDR3 length: 18 residues. Germline CDR1 MNHEY, CDR2 SVGEGT. Trimming took 4 bases from V and 6 from J; bases not matched to a gene: 16. DNA for the CDR3: TGTGCCAGCAGTTCTCTATCGAAGGTAGCGGGGGCGAGCAATGAGCAGTTCTTC. Residues: CASSSLSKVAGASNEQFF.

Ten or more counts support this clonotype. The chain employs TRBV27 and TRBJ2-1; tentatively, D is TRBD1 or TRBD2 (6 bases each). V lost 3 bases and J 3 bases, leaving 12 bases between the germline ends. The germline CDR1 and CDR2 sequences are MNHEY and SMNVEV (reference sequence). This CDR3 comprises 15 residues. The CDR3 DNA sequence: TGTGCCAGCAGTTTTGAGGGGGAGGTCTACAATGAGCAGTTCTTC. Translated: CASSFEGEVYNEQFF.

This clonotype was counted many times. The gene calls are TRBV12-3 or TRBV12-4 and TRBJ1-2; 9 positions match TRBD1. Losses at the gene ends were 6 bases for V and 8 bases for J; bases not matched to a gene: 7. The CDR3 consists of 13 residues. The CDR3 DNA reads TGTGCCAGCAGGGTACAGGGGGCGCGGGGCTACACCTTC. As protein: CASRVQGARGYTF.

Regarding this clonotype: This may come from a read error, since a much larger clone is one base off. The V gene is TRBV10-3, the J gene TRBJ2-5; 8 bases line up with TRBD1. Near its end, the DNA agrees better with TRBJ2-7, so the J call may be wrong. The CDR3 totals 13 residues. Germline values: CDR1 ENHRY, CDR2 SYGVKD. In DNA, the CDR3 is TGTGCCAGCAGTACGACAGGGGTACTCGAGCAGTACTTC. Its translation is CASSTTGVLEQYF.

The chain couples TRBV6-2 or TRBV6-3 to TRBJ1-1; tentative D call: TRBD1 (5 bases). This CDR3 contains 15 residues. Germline V gives CDR1 MNHEY, CDR2 SVGEGT. The V gene lost 7 bases and the J gene lost 3 bases, with 18 bases spanning the gap. The CDR3 region has the DNA TGTGCCAGCATCAAAGGTGGGACGGGTTACACTGAAGCTTTCTTT. Translating gives CASIKGGTGYTEAFF.

V usage is TRBV7-2 and J usage is TRBJ1-2; D is ambiguous. The CDR3 extends over 15 amino acids. Germline V gives CDR1 SGHTA, CDR2 FQGNSA. Trimming pared 2 bases from V and 0 bases from J, leaving 10 bases between. For the CDR3, the DNA is TGTGCCAGCAGCTTAAAGGCCGGCTCTAACTATGGCTACACCTTC. Protein sequence: CASSLKAGSNYGYTF.

This clonotype was counted a few times. Relative to the germline gene, one junction end is altered; a read error may explain this. This chain links TRBV7-7 with TRBJ2-2; 7 positions match TRBD1. Germline-derived CDR1 and CDR2 are SSHAT and FNYEAQ (reference sequence). The CDR3 is 17 amino acids. The CDR3 protein is CASSLRETGWNTGELFF. As DNA, the CDR3 is TGTGCTAGCAGCTTAAGGGAGACAGGGTGGAACACCGGGGAGCTGTTTTTT.

The table lists this clonotype with many counts. The chain is built from TRBV7-2 and TRBJ2-1, with TRBD1 matching over 7 bases. Germline lookup yields CDR1 SGHTA and CDR2 FQGNSA. The CDR3 has 15 amino acids. V lost 1 base and J lost 2; bases outside the gene matches: 2. The CDR3 protein is CASSLEGAPYNEQFF. The CDR3 bases are TGTGCCAGCAGCTTAGAGGGGGCCCCCTACAATGAGCAGTTCTTC.

The J gene is TRBJ2-1, the V gene TRBV28; TRBD2 matches 10 bases. Germline CDR1 reads MDHEN; CDR2 reads SYDVKM. This CDR3 is built from 16 residues. The V gene end was trimmed by 1 base and the J gene end by 3 bases; junction bases not matched to a gene: 3. DNA for the CDR3: TGTGCCAGCAGTTTATTGCGGACTAGCGGCTACAATGAGCAGTTCTTC. Its translation: CASSLLRTSGYNEQFF. The full variable domain, completed using reference TRBV28 and TRBJ2-1, is DVKVTQSSRYLVKRTGEKVFLECVQDMDHENMFWYRQDPGLGLRLIYFSYDVKMKEKGDIPEGYSVSREKKERFSLILESASTNQTSMYLCASSLLRTSGYNEQFFGPGTRLTVL.

Details on this clonotype: A much bigger clone sits one base away, suggesting this may be a read error. This CDR3 reads CTSSFHGGETQYF. As DNA, the CDR3 is TGTACCAGCAGTTTTCACGGGGGCGAGACCCAGTACTTC. The genes are TRBV12-3 or TRBV12-4 and TRBJ2-5, with D tentatively TRBD1 or TRBD2 (6 bases each). This CDR3 is built from 13 residues.

This clonotype was seen a handful of times. The chain recombines TRBV10-1 with TRBJ2-3; D is perhaps TRBD1 or TRBD2 (6 bases each). The CDR3 sequence is 16 residues long. CDR1 is WNHNN, CDR2 SYGVQD, per germline (reference sequence). The V gene lost 4 bases and the J gene lost 1 base, with 15 bases spanning the gap. CDR3 amino acids: CASSGRRRGGTDTQYF. The CDR3 region has the DNA TGCGCCAGCAGTGGCAGGAGAAGGGGGGGCACAGATACGCAGTATTTT.

The chain recombines TRBV20-1 with TRBJ2-3; TRBD2 aligns across 8 bases. The V gene end was trimmed by 6 bases and the J gene end by 5 bases; junction bases not matched to a gene: 4. Germline V gene sequence: CDR1 DFQATT, CDR2 SNEGSKA (reference sequence). This CDR3 spans 12 amino acids. DNA of the CDR3: TGCAGTGCAAGCGGGGGTTTAGATACGCAGTATTTT. This codes for CSASGGLDTQYF.

The sample holds many counts of this clonotype. CDR3 loop: CASRARLGDGYEQYF. The CDR3 bases are TGTGCCAGCAGAGCCCGATTAGGCGATGGCTACGAGCAGTACTTC. The genes are TRBV7-2 and TRBJ2-7; D remains ambiguous. In germline, CDR1 is SGHTA, CDR2 FQGNSA. The CDR3 runs to 15 residues. V was trimmed by 6 bases and J by 3 bases, leaving 18 bases between them.

At least ten counts were recorded for this clonotype. The CDR3 is CASSLSGGQSTDTQYF. DNA of the CDR3: TGTGCCAGCAGCCTTAGCGGGGGCCAAAGCACAGATACGCAGTATTTT. V gene TRBV4-2 combines with J gene TRBJ2-3; 9 bases are a match to TRBD2. CDR3 size: 16 residues. The ends lost 4 bases at V and 0 bases at J; junction bases unmatched: 5. Germline values: CDR1 LGHNA, CDR2 YNFKEQ.

The rearrangement links TRBV7-9 to TRBJ2-5, with 7 positions matching TRBD2. V was pared by 7 bases and J by 11 bases, with 19 bases of the junction left unmatched. The CDR3 spans 15 residues. Germline lookup yields CDR1 SEHNR and CDR2 FQNEAQ (reference sequence). CDR3 nucleotide sequence: TGTGCCAGCATATCCCTAGGCGAGGGGAGGGATGAGCAGTACTTC. It specifies CASISLGEGRDEQYF.

Here the CDR3 reads CASSQVRANEQYF. The CDR3, as DNA: TGTGCCAGCAGCCAGGTCAGGGCGAACGAGCAGTACTTC. The V call is TRBV3-1, the J call TRBJ2-7; TRBD1 is a possible D gene (5 bases). CDR1 and CDR2 from the germline V gene are LGHDT and YNNKEL (reference sequence). V was clipped by 3 bases and J by 5 bases, with 11 bases between them. The CDR3 spans 13 residues.

This chain joins TRBV11-2 and TRBJ2-4; 8 bases are shared with TRBD2. The J call is doubtful: the DNA matches TRBJ2-5 better. The CDR3 is made up of 15 amino acids. Germline V lookup: CDR1 SGHAT, CDR2 FQNNGV. CDR3: CASSTQRGPQETQYF. The CDR3 DNA reads TGTGCCAGCAGCACCCAGCGGGGGCCCCAAGAGACCCAGTACTTC.